The 27 T cell receptor beta chains reported below all come from one sample, sequenced in a study of T cell repertoires in cytomegalovirus infection. Each CDR3 protein is one row after TCRdb ran MiXCR on the reads. The top ten hold about an eighth of the sample, which has more than 250,000 distinct CDR3 sequences, around a quarter seen once. These TCRs are of unknown antigen specificity. This specimen was cultured PBMCs, taken from culture after CMV antigen stimulation. The receptors stem from a human donor in good health (CMV status not recorded). Some clones in this sample may be carry-over from other donors' samples.

The sample holds many counts of this clonotype. The chain recombines TRBV7-8 with TRBJ1-1; D is undetermined. Trimming took 7 bases from V and 0 from J, leaving 12 bases between them. The germline CDR1 and CDR2 sequences are SGHVS and FQNEAQ. CDR3 length: 14 residues. CDR3: CASTTPGLNTEAFF. The CDR3 bases are TGTGCCAGCACCACCCCCGGCTTGAACACTGAAGCTTTCTTT.

V is TRBV7-9 and J is TRBJ2-4, with a tentative D call TRBD2 (6 bases). The CDR3 consists of 13 residues. Germline V gives CDR1 SEHNR, CDR2 FQNEAQ (reference sequence). V lost 4 bases, J lost 9 bases, and 13 bases lay in between. CDR3 loop: CASSSTEGSIQYF. The CDR3 DNA sequence: TGTGCCAGCAGCTCTACGGAGGGAAGCATTCAGTACTTC.

This clonotype has ten or more counts. The rearrangement uses TRBV7-6 and TRBJ2-5; 10 positions match TRBD1. The CDR3 runs 15 residues. V was clipped by 6 bases and J by 3 bases; unmatched bases: 7. The V gene's germline CDR1 is SGHVS and CDR2 FNYEAQ. CDR3 in amino acids: CASSRGTGAKETQYF. Here the CDR3 DNA reads TGTGCCAGCAGTCGCGGGACAGGGGCGAAAGAGACCCAGTACTTC.

This clonotype was observed many times. The J gene is TRBJ2-1, the V gene TRBV7-3; D remains ambiguous. The CDR3 contains 15 residues. Per the germline V gene, CDR1 is SGHTA and CDR2 is FQGTGA. The V and J ends lost 5 bases and 0 bases respectively, with 11 bases between them. CDR3 region: CASSPSTSSYNEQFF. In DNA, the CDR3 is TGTGCCAGCAGCCCCTCGACGAGCTCCTACAATGAGCAGTTCTTC.

This clonotype was observed once. The V gene is TRBV11-2, the J gene TRBJ1-2; D uncertain. CDR1 SGHAT and CDR2 FQNNGV come from the germline V gene. This CDR3 has 13 amino acids. V dropped 6 bases and J dropped 7 bases, with 15 bases sitting between them. The CDR3 sequence: CASSRRNLGGYTF. CDR3 nucleotides: TGTGCCAGCAGTAGAAGGAATCTCGGTGGCTACACCTTC.

This clonotype was counted many times. V gene TRBV7-9 combines with J gene TRBJ2-7; TRBD2 matches 7 bases. In germline, CDR1 is SEHNR, CDR2 FQNEAQ (reference sequence). Unmatched junction bases numbered 9, after V lost 1 base and J lost 6 bases. The CDR3 consists of 15 residues. The CDR3 DNA sequence: TGTGCCAGCAGCTTAGAAGCGGGAATGCTGCTCGAGCAGTACTTC. Amino acids: CASSLEAGMLLEQYF.

This clonotype has at least ten counts. This chain uses TRBV7-2 with TRBJ2-6; D is unclear. This CDR3 is 15 amino acids long. The germline CDR1 and CDR2 sequences are SGHTA and FQGNSA. V was trimmed by 5 bases and J by 0 bases, leaving 8 bases between them. The CDR3 DNA sequence: TGTGCCAGCAGCCTATACCTCTCTGGGGCCAACGTCCTGACTTTC. Encoded protein: CASSLYLSGANVLTF.

This clonotype was recorded many times. This chain connects TRBV7-8 to TRBJ2-5, with D uncertain. The CDR3 is 14 residues long. The germline V gene encodes CDR1 SGHVS and CDR2 FQNEAQ. Trimming pared 0 bases from V and 4 bases from J, leaving 9 bases between. CDR3 amino acids: CASSLASVVETQYF. CDR3 nucleotides: TGTGCCAGCAGCTTAGCGTCAGTGGTAGAGACCCAGTACTTC.

This clonotype was counted ten times or more. The gene calls are TRBV7-8 and TRBJ2-5, with 13 bases identical to TRBD2. The CDR3 runs to 18 residues. Germline V gene sequence: CDR1 SGHVS, CDR2 FQNEAQ. Trimming at V came to 4 bases and at J to 1 base, leaving 9 bases not matched to a gene. This CDR3 is CASSSNLGLAGAQETQYF. The DNA for the CDR3 is TGTGCCAGCAGCTCCAATCTCGGACTAGCGGGAGCCCAAGAGACCCAGTACTTC.

This clonotype was found many times. The chain couples TRBV28 to TRBJ2-1; 11 bases map to TRBD2. Per the germline V gene, CDR1 is MDHEN and CDR2 is SYDVKM. This CDR3 contains 15 residues. V was clipped by 5 bases and J by 9 bases; unmatched bases: 9. In DNA form, the CDR3 reads TGTGCCAGCAGTCCCTCTAGCGGGAGGCTGTTTGAGCAGTTCTTC. This translates into CASSPSSGRLFEQFF. Looking up the rest from reference TRBV28 and TRBJ2-1 gives the full variable domain: DVKVTQSSRYLVKRTGEKVFLECVQDMDHENMFWYRQDPGLGLRLIYFSYDVKMKEKGDIPEGYSVSREKKERFSLILESASTNQTSMYLCASSPSSGRLFEQFFGPGTRLTVL.

The chain links TRBV6-5 to TRBJ1-3; D remains unclear. V gave up 2 bases and J gave up 0 bases, with 8 bases separating them. Germline-derived CDR1 and CDR2 are MNHEY and SVGAGI. This CDR3 spans 15 amino acids. The CDR3 coding sequence is TGTGCCAGCAGTTACGTCGGGAGCTCTGGAAACACCATATATTTT. It is translated as CASSYVGSSGNTIYF.

V gene TRBV27 combines with J gene TRBJ1-6; D not certain. There are 16 residues in the CDR3. Germline CDR1 is MNHEY and CDR2 is SMNVEV (reference sequence). V was trimmed by 6 bases and J by 6 bases, leaving 18 bases between them. Here the CDR3 reads CASSPTGGQLNSPLHF. The CDR3 DNA reads TGTGCCAGCAGCCCGACCGGAGGCCAACTTAATTCACCCCTCCACTTT.

The sample holds a few counts of this clonotype. J is TRBJ2-7 and V is TRBV20-1; D tentatively reads TRBD1 or TRBD2 (5 bases each). Germline V lookup: CDR1 DFQATT, CDR2 SNEGSKA (reference sequence). Trimming removed 6 bases at V and 3 bases at J, with 15 bases between. This CDR3 region has 13 residues. CDR3: CSAHGDVGYEQYF. CDR3 sequence (DNA): TGCAGTGCCCACGGGGACGTGGGCTACGAGCAGTACTTC.

This clonotype was seen many times. This chain joins TRBV7-2 and TRBJ2-7; 8 bases agree with TRBD2. CDR3 length equals 14 residues. Losses at the gene ends were 5 bases for V and 5 bases for J; bases not matched to a gene: 8. Germline V lookup: CDR1 SGHTA, CDR2 FQGNSA. This chain's CDR3 is CASSALAGGNEQYF. For the CDR3, the DNA is TGTGCCAGCAGCGCCCTCGCGGGAGGCAACGAGCAGTACTTC. The variable domain in full, with the rest retrieved from reference TRBV7-2 and TRBJ2-7, is GAGVSQSPSNKVTEKGKDVELRCDPISGHTALYWYRQSLGQGLEFLIYFQGNSAPDKSGLPSDRFSAERTGGSVSTLTIQRTQQEDSAVYLCASSALAGGNEQYFGPGTRLTVT.

The chain recombines TRBV20-1 with TRBJ1-2; D gene unclear. Germline V CDR1 and CDR2: DFQATT, SNEGSKA (reference sequence). CDR3 size: 11 residues. With 6 bases removed from V and 8 bases from J, the gap between germline ends came to 13 bases. CDR3: CSARLGKGYTF. For the CDR3, the DNA is TGCAGTGCGCGGTTAGGAAAGGGCTACACCTTC.

This clonotype was seen a few times. Written as DNA, the CDR3 is TGTGCCAGCAGCCGGGGACTAGCGGGAGTAGGCGCAGATACGCAGTATTTT. This encodes CASSRGLAGVGADTQYF. This chain joins TRBV7-2 and TRBJ2-3; TRBD2 aligns across 14 bases. Germline CDR1 and CDR2: SGHTA and FQGNSA. J lost 4 bases, V lost 5 bases, and 8 bases had no gene match. This CDR3 has 17 residues.

In this sample, this clonotype turned up many times. V and J are TRBV7-9 and TRBJ1-1, with no clear D. The CDR3 has 15 amino acids. Trimming pared 4 bases from V and 4 bases from J, leaving 16 bases between. Germline CDR1 reads SEHNR; CDR2 reads FQNEAQ (reference sequence). This CDR3 reads CASSSKPLEGTEAFF. DNA of the CDR3: TGTGCCAGCAGCTCAAAGCCCCTGGAGGGCACTGAAGCTTTCTTT.

This clonotype has at least ten counts. V usage is TRBV7-2 and J usage is TRBJ2-1; 9 bases are a match to TRBD1. Germline V gene lookup returns CDR1 SGHTA and CDR2 FQGNSA. The CDR3 runs 20 residues. Trimming took 2 bases from V and 0 from J; bases not matched to a gene: 14. The CDR3 DNA follows: TGTGCCAGCAGCTTACTCAAGGGACAGGGCTATGGGCGCTCCTACAATGAGCAGTTCTTC. Protein: CASSLLKGQGYGRSYNEQFF.

The chain recombines TRBV20-1 with TRBJ2-7, with D perhaps matching TRBD2 (6 bases). The CDR3 loop spans 14 amino acids. V shed 2 bases and J shed 6 bases, with 17 bases lying between them. In germline, CDR1 is DFQATT, CDR2 SNEGSKA (reference sequence). CDR3 in DNA: TGCAGTGCTAGAACAGCGGGTCCCGCCTCCGAGCAGTACTTC. Its protein product is CSARTAGPASEQYF.

This chain links TRBV10-3 with TRBJ2-6; D might be TRBD2 (6 bases). Germline CDR1 ENHRY, CDR2 SYGVKD. V was pared by 6 bases and J by 0 bases, with 18 bases between. CDR3 length: 18 amino acids. The CDR3: CAIRPAGTSSSGANVLTF. CDR3 DNA sequence: TGTGCCATCAGGCCGGCCGGGACTTCGAGCTCTGGGGCCAACGTCCTGACTTTC.

The chain recombines TRBV27 with TRBJ2-5; no clear D. With 4 bases removed from V and 1 base from J, the gap between germline ends came to 10 bases. Germline V CDR1 and CDR2: MNHEY, SMNVEV (reference sequence). CDR3 length: 14 residues. For the CDR3, the DNA is TGTGCCAGCAGTTCCGCAAATTCCCAAGAGACCCAGTACTTC. This sequence encodes CASSSANSQETQYF.

The rearrangement links TRBV7-2 to TRBJ2-3; weak D call: TRBD1 (5 bases). Germline V gene sequence: CDR1 SGHTA, CDR2 FQGNSA. The germline V and J ends were trimmed by 2 bases and 4 bases, with 7 bases remaining between them. The CDR3 sequence is 13 residues long. The CDR3 coding sequence is TGTGCCAGCAGCTTAAGCAGGGCAGATACGCAGTATTTT. It translates to CASSLSRADTQYF.

This clonotype was detected only a few times. The J gene is TRBJ2-3, the V gene TRBV10-3, with 10 bases matching TRBD2. This CDR3 comprises 13 residues. Germline lookup yields CDR1 ENHRY and CDR2 SYGVKD. Trimming removed 6 bases from V and 6 bases from J; junction bases left unmatched: 3. The CDR3 nucleotides read TGTGCCATCAGGCTAGCGGGAGCCGATACGCAGTATTTT. Protein sequence: CAIRLAGADTQYF.

This clonotype was recorded at least ten times. The CDR3 spells CASSVSGTAGTQYF. CDR3 nucleotides: TGTGCCAGCAGCGTTTCCGGGACTGCGGGCACCCAGTACTTC. The V and J genes are TRBV7-2 and TRBJ2-5; a weak D match, TRBD2 (6 bases). CDR3 length: 14 amino acids. Germline values: CDR1 SGHTA, CDR2 FQGNSA. V dropped 5 bases and J dropped 8 bases, with 18 bases sitting between them.

V is TRBV11-2 and J is TRBJ2-3, with D perhaps matching TRBD2 (6 bases). The V end was cut by 2 bases, the J end by 1 base, with 7 bases between. The CDR3 runs 14 residues. Germline V gene sequence: CDR1 SGHAT, CDR2 FQNNGV. CDR3 amino acids: CASSLRLGTDTQYF. The CDR3 bases are TGTGCCAGCAGCTTAAGACTAGGCACAGATACGCAGTATTTT.

This chain uses TRBV20-1 with TRBJ2-5, with 10 positions matching TRBD2. The CDR3 spans 15 residues. Germline V gives CDR1 DFQATT, CDR2 SNEGSKA (reference sequence). V was clipped by 6 bases and J by 4 bases; unmatched bases: 11. The CDR3 reads CSARRSGRAGETQYF. The CDR3 nucleotides read TGCAGTGCACGCCGCAGCGGGAGGGCCGGAGAGACCCAGTACTTC.

This sequence joins TRBV12-3 or TRBV12-4 and TRBJ2-1; 8 nucleotides align to TRBD2. The CDR3 length is 16 residues. V trimming: 5 bases; J trimming: 3 bases; junction bases outside the gene matches: 9. The CDR3 DNA sequence: TGTGCCAGCAGTCGTGGAACTAGCGGATTCTACAATGAGCAGTTCTTC. It encodes CASSRGTSGFYNEQFF.